The rows below give T cell receptor beta chains drawn from one sample of a study of regulatory T cells in long-lasting Graves disease. Each CDR3 protein is one row after TCRdb ran MiXCR on the multiplex PCR reads. The repertoire includes 300,000 to 400,000 distinct CDR3 sequences, around 16% of them detected once, and about a fifth sits in the top ten. The sample in question was peripheral blood mononuclear cells (PBMCs), obtained at new diagnosis, from a patient treated with antithyroid drugs. All receptors derive from a female donor with Graves disease. Each CDR3 is given with its conserved first and last residue. Fields, in order: clone size, V gene, J gene, D gene, CDR3 protein, CDR3 DNA. The D gene is left open where the match is weak. Some rows have no size entry. The others give once, few or many, or a class for an expanded clone.

many	TRBV6-2/TRBV6-3	TRBJ2-7	TRBD2	CASSRGSGTTYEQYF	TGTGCCAGCTCACGGGGTAGCGGGACAACCTACGAGCAGTACTTC
many	TRBV28	TRBJ2-5	-	CASSPHRGTYQETQYF	TGTGCCAGCAGTCCTCACCGGGGGACGTACCAAGAGACCCAGTACTTC
many	TRBV9	TRBJ2-3	TRBD2	CASSVSGGAGGDTQYF	TGTGCCAGCAGCGTAAGCGGGGGGGCCGGGGGAGATACGCAGTATTTT
many	TRBV3-1	TRBJ1-2	TRBD1	CASRSTGAAQGGYTF	TGTGCCAGCAGATCAACAGGGGCGGCCCAAGGAGGCTACACCTTC
many	TRBV20-1	TRBJ1-1	TRBD1	CSATAGTGGPEAFF	TGCAGTGCTACCGCCGGGACAGGGGGACCTGAAGCTTTCTTT
many	TRBV7-9	TRBJ2-5	TRBD1	CATTEGTGGRETQYF	TGTGCCACTACCGAGGGGACAGGGGGCAGAGAGACCCAGTACTTC
many	TRBV20-1	TRBJ1-1	-	CSAGTGRTEAFF	TGCAGTGCTGGTACAGGGCGCACTGAAGCTTTCTTT
many	TRBV2	TRBJ1-1	-	CAIKGPNTEAFF	TGTGCTATAAAAGGGCCGAACACTGAAGCTTTCTTT
few	TRBV9	TRBJ1-2	TRBD1	CASSHTSVTGANYGYTF	TGTGCCAGCAGTCACACGTCGGTCACAGGGGCGAACTATGGCTACACCTTC
many	TRBV6-5	TRBJ2-7	-	CASSYGSGGAYEQYF	TGTGCCAGCAGTTACGGGTCAGGCGGAGCCTACGAGCAGTACTTC
-	TRBV12-3/TRBV12-4	TRBJ2-7	-	CASSLWNYEQYF	TGTGCCAGCAGTTTATGGAACTACGAGCAGTACTTC
many	TRBV5-1	TRBJ2-1	-	CASSLAGGNSNNEQFF	TGCGCCAGCAGCTTGGCCGGCGGGAACTCCAACAATGAGCAGTTCTTC
-	TRBV20-1	TRBJ2-7	TRBD1	CSATTGVYEQYF	TGCAGTGCTACGACAGGGGTCTACGAGCAGTACTTC
many	TRBV12-3/TRBV12-4	TRBJ2-7	-	CASSHNSYEQYF	TGTGCCAGCAGCCACAACTCCTACGAGCAGTACTTC
-	TRBV18	TRBJ2-7	TRBD2	CASSPPAGEGYEQYF	TGTGCCAGCTCACCACCGGCCGGGGAGGGCTACGAGCAGTACTTC
many	TRBV29-1	TRBJ1-2	-	CSSQATVGGYTF	TGCAGCTCCCAGGCAACGGTGGGCGGCTACACCTTC
few	TRBV29-1	TRBJ2-2	-	CSVQPVTSPIGELFF	TGCAGCGTTCAACCTGTGACTAGTCCCATCGGGGAGCTGTTTTTT
many	TRBV9	TRBJ2-6	-	CASSLRDFSSGANVLTF	TGTGCCAGCAGCCTACGGGACTTCTCCTCTGGGGCCAACGTCCTGACTTTC
many	TRBV2	TRBJ1-5	TRBD1	CASTEGDRGQGQPQHF	TGTGCCAGCACTGAAGGGGACAGGGGGCAGGGTCAGCCCCAGCATTTT